This is a list of T cell receptor beta chains from one sample in a study of Graves' ophthalmopathy and Graves' hyperthyroidism. TCRdb independently ran MiXCR on the multiplex PCR reads; one entry per CDR3 protein. The sample records around 590,000 distinct CDR3 sequences, approximately 35% being singletons. The sequencing input was peripheral blood or thyroid tissue (not recorded which). Receptors originate from an adult man with Graves' hyperthyroidism. Each CDR3 is given with its conserved first and last residue.

j_call,v_call,cdr3_aa
TRBJ1-2,TRBV6-5,CASSYSRQGNYGYTF
TRBJ1-4,TRBV29-1,CSLDRGDEKLFF
TRBJ2-5,TRBV14,CASSPLTSGLQETQYF
TRBJ2-5,TRBV20-1,CSARDRRLAEETQYF
TRBJ2-7,TRBV29-1,CSVDRGSEQYF
TRBJ1-3,TRBV28,CAIEEGNTIYF
TRBJ2-7,TRBV7-9,CASRRPDRGDYEQYF
TRBJ1-1,TRBV11-2,CASSSPPGQSMNTEAFF
TRBJ1-1,TRBV5-6,CASRLQGDNTEAFF
TRBJ1-6,TRBV7-2,CASSLGRSSYNSPLHF
TRBJ2-7,TRBV9,CASSLVAIDEQYF
TRBJ1-1,TRBV5-1,CASSNPGTVNTEAFF
TRBJ1-2,TRBV10-3,CASGRDGRLGYTF
TRBJ2-2,TRBV29-1,CSVVGVQNTGELFF
TRBJ1-5,TRBV5-5,CASSFQGTQPQHF
TRBJ2-6,TRBV25-1,CASGEQGAESGANVLTF
TRBJ1-1,TRBV6-5,CASSRTDSNTEAFF
TRBJ2-3,TRBV7-4,CASSFGPLGTQYF
TRBJ2-3,TRBV20-1,CSARGLAGVHTQYF
TRBJ1-6,TRBV11-1,CASSPLGQVASPLHF
TRBJ1-2,TRBV19,CASSIAGQGYGYTF
TRBJ2-5,TRBV12-3/TRBV12-4,CASSPAAGRGEETQYF
TRBJ2-1,TRBV10-3,CAISDGGRTYNEQFF
TRBJ2-5,TRBV7-2,CASSSRVGGGETQYF
TRBJ2-7,TRBV29-1,CSGPQNYEQYF
TRBJ1-1,TRBV7-2,CASSLAVANTEAFF
TRBJ2-5,TRBV7-8,CASSKGLKETETQYF
TRBJ2-2,TRBV15,CATSRETGELFF
TRBJ2-2,TRBV7-2,CASSFLSGSRTGELFF
TRBJ2-5,TRBV20-1,CSARELGMEGTQYF
TRBJ2-5,TRBV25-1,CASSIHGTAKETQYF
TRBJ2-5,TRBV20-1,CSASSPLGRQETQYF
TRBJ1-4,TRBV12-3/TRBV12-4,CASSVGTGGDEKLFF
TRBJ2-3,TRBV2,CASSWTTGFPTDTQYF
TRBJ2-7,TRBV7-9,CASSTSGGSGEQYF
TRBJ1-1,TRBV19,CASASIGTETFF
TRBJ1-2,TRBV14,CASSLIKGARSVGNTF
TRBJ1-1,TRBV29-1,CSVEGGGFSTEAFF
TRBJ2-1,TRBV19,CASSKDRTSASYNEQFF
TRBJ1-1,TRBV5-1,CASSLGDIAGQEAFF
TRBJ2-2,TRBV24-1,CATAGGYTGELFF
TRBJ2-7,TRBV10-3,CAISESGREDGYEQYF
TRBJ1-3,TRBV7-2,CASSSLTGPRSGNTIYF
TRBJ2-7,TRBV20-1,CSARTRGFYEQYF
TRBJ2-7,TRBV7-2,CASSLAPTRDAYF
TRBJ2-5,TRBV6-2/TRBV6-3,CASSYGVVETQYF
TRBJ2-5,TRBV7-2,CANPQGRLQTQYF
TRBJ2-5,TRBV11-2,CASSLQSGGGGLLETQYF
TRBJ1-2,TRBV20-1,CSAGGVRGRYGYTF
TRBJ2-3,TRBV2,CASGQGAPNTQYF
TRBJ1-4,TRBV28,CASMSGIYEKLFF
TRBJ1-1,TRBV7-2,CASSQYSGVNTEAFF
TRBJ1-1,TRBV6-2/TRBV6-3,CASLKEDGTEAFF
TRBJ2-7,TRBV20-1,CSASLGQDSYEQYF
TRBJ1-5,TRBV7-2,CASSSWGSQPQHF
TRBJ1-2,TRBV25-1,CASPGQGYGYTF
TRBJ2-7,TRBV5-1,CASSSDRVATYEQYF
TRBJ2-7,TRBV7-3,CASSSTTGGRYEQYF
TRBJ1-2,TRBV27,CASSLSGGVRGYTF